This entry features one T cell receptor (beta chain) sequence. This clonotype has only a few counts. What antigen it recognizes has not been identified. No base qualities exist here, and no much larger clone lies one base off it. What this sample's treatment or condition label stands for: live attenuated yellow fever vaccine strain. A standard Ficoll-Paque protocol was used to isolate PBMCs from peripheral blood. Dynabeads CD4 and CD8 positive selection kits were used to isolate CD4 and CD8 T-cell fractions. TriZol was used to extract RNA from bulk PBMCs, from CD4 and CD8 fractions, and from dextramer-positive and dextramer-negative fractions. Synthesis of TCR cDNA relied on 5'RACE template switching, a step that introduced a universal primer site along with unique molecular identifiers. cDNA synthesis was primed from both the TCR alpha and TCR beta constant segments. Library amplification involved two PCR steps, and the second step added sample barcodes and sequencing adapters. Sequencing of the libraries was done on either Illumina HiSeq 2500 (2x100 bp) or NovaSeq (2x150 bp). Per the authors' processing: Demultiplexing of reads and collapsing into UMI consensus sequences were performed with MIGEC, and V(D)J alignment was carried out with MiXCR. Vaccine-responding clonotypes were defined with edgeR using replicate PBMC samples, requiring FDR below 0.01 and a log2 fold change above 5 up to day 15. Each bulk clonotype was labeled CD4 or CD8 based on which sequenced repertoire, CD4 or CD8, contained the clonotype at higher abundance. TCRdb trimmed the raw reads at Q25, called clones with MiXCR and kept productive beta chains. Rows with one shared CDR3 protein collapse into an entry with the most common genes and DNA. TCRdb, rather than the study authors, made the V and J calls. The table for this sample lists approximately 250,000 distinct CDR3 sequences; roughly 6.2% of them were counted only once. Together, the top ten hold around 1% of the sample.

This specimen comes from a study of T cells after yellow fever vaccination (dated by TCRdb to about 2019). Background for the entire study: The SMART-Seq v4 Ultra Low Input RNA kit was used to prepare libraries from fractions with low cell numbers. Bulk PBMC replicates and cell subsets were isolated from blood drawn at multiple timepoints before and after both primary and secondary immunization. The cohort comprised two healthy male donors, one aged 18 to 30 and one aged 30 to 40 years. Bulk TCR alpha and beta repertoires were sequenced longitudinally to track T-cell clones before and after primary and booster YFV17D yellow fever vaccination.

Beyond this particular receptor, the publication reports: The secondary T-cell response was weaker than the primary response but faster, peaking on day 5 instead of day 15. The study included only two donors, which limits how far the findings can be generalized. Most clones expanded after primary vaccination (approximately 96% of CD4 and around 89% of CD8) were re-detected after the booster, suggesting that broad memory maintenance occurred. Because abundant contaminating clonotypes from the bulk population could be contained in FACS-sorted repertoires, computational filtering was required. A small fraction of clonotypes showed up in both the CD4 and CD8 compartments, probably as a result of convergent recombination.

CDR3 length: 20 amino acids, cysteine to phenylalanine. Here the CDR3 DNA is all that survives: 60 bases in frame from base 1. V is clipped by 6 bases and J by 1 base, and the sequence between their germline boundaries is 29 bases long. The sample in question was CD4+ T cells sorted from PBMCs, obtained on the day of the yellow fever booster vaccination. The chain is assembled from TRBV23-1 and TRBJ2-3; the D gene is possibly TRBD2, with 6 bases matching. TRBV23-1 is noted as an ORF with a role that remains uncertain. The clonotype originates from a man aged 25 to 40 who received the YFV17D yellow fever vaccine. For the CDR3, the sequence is CASRLDYFAVGSACTDTQYF. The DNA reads TGCGCCAGCAGACTAGACTACTTTGCAGTCGGGAGCGCTTGCACAGATACGCAGTATTTT.